Listed below are T cell receptor beta chains from one sample, sequenced in a study of T cell clonotyping in hematopoietic cell transplantation. Profiled with immunoSEQ multiplex PCR; TCRdb holds only in-frame clones, not every one. The sample lists about 5,100 clones; roughly 72% were seen once. The material sequenced was PBMCs, taken 100 days after allogeneic stem cell transplant. The receptors come from a female patient aged 45-60 years who had an allogeneic stem cell transplant, so the T cells may come from the graft donor. Some clones in this sample may be carry-over from other donors' samples. The CDR3 runs from the conserved cysteine through the conserved F or W. D genes are given only for firm matches. Not all rows give a size; the values are once, few, many and, for expanded clones, a class.

d_gene	len	abundance	j_gene	v_gene	CDR3nt	CDR3aa
TRBD2	15	.	TRBJ2-3	TRBV19	TGTGCCAGTAGCAGCCGGGGGGAGGGCACAGATACGCAGTATTTT	CASSSRGEGTDTQYF
.	13	.	TRBJ1-1	TRBV30	TGTGCCTGGGCCCCCCGCGAGAACACTGAAGCTTTCTTT	CAWAPRENTEAFF
TRBD1	14	.	TRBJ2-7	TRBV5-4	TGTGCCAGCAGCGTACAGGGGCGCTCCTACGAGCAGTACTTC	CASSVQGRSYEQYF
.	15	.	TRBJ1-2	TRBV7-9	TGTGCCAGCAGCTTATCTCTTATGGGGGGTGGTGGCTACACCTTC	CASSLSLMGGGGYTF
TRBD1	15	.	TRBJ2-1	TRBV5-6	TGTGCCAGCAGCCTGAGGACAGGGTGGTACAATGAGCAGTTCTTC	CASSLRTGWYNEQFF
.	16	.	TRBJ2-2	TRBV7-3	TGTGCCAGCAGCACCTTGCGAGGGAAGGGCACCGGGGAGCTGTTTTTT	CASSTLRGKGTGELFF
.	13	.	TRBJ1-1	TRBV14	TGTGCCAGCAGCCAAGGGGTCGGCACTGAAGCTTTCTTT	CASSQGVGTEAFF
.	12	once	TRBJ2-7	TRBV6-5	TGTGCCAGCAAGATAGCGGTATACGAGCAGTACTTC	CASKIAVYEQYF
TRBD1	15	.	TRBJ2-1	TRBV9	TGTGCCAGCAGCGCCACCGGGACAGGGATCGATGAGCAGTTCTTC	CASSATGTGIDEQFF
TRBD2	15	.	TRBJ2-5	TRBV7-3	TGTGCCAGCAGCACCTCCGGGACTAGCGGGGAGACCCAGTACTTC	CASSTSGTSGETQYF
.	15	.	TRBJ2-2	TRBV6-4	TGTGCCAGCAGTGTTGGGGGTAGAGGCACCGGGGAGCTGTTTTTT	CASSVGGRGTGELFF
TRBD2	16	.	TRBJ2-5	TRBV13	TGTGCCAGCAGCCCCCTTACTAGCGGGAGCGGGGAGACCCAGTACTTC	CASSPLTSGSGETQYF
.	15	.	TRBJ2-5	TRBV21-1	TGTGCCAGCAGCAAAGTAGACCAGGAGAGGGAGACCCAGTACTTC	CASSKVDQERETQYF
TRBD1	14	.	TRBJ2-1	TRBV28	TGTGCCAGCAGTTGGCGACAGGGGGACTATGAGCAGTTCTTC	CASSWRQGDYEQFF
TRBD2	14	.	TRBJ2-1	TRBV25-1	TGTGCCAGCAGTGTTAGCGGGGCGTACAATGAGCAGTTCTTC	CASSVSGAYNEQFF
.	14	.	TRBJ2-5	TRBV9	TGTGCCAGCAGCGCCGGGACCCTCGGAGAGACCCAGTACTTC	CASSAGTLGETQYF
.	15	.	TRBJ2-3	TRBV6-5	TGTGCCAGCAGTTTTAGGCGGGCCTACACAGATACGCAGTATTTT	CASSFRRAYTDTQYF
TRBD1	15	.	TRBJ1-1	TRBV30	TGTGCCTGCGGACAGGGGGCTTTTAAGAGCACTGAAGCTTTCTTT	CACGQGAFKSTEAFF
.	17	.	TRBJ1-3	TRBV28	TGTGCCAGCAGTCCCACAGGCTCCTTGAGCTCTGGAAACACCATATATTTT	CASSPTGSLSSGNTIYF
TRBD1	13	medium-sized	TRBJ2-2	TRBV6-5	TGTGCCAGCCGTACAGGGGGCACCGGGGAGCTGTTTTTT	CASRTGGTGELFF
.	13	.	TRBJ1-1	TRBV10-2	TGCGCCAGCAACAACCAAGTGGGGGGCATGGCTTTCTTT	CASNNQVGGMAFF
.	14	.	TRBJ1-2	TRBV18	TGTGCCAGCTCCCCAGGGGTAGGGAACTATGGCTACACCTTC	CASSPGVGNYGYTF
.	16	.	TRBJ1-5	TRBV27	TGTGCCAGCAGCCCCTACGGTATGGGAAGGAGGAGGCCCCAGCATTTT	CASSPYGMGRRRPQHF
.	16	.	TRBJ2-5	TRBV7-2	TGTGCCAGCAGTCCGGGACATTCTATAGGGGCGGAGACCCAGTACTTC	CASSPGHSIGAETQYF
.	12	.	TRBJ2-7	TRBV7-2	TGTGCCAGCAGCCGGGAGACCTACGAGCAGTACTTC	CASSRETYEQYF
.	13	few	TRBJ2-3	TRBV19	TGTGCCAGTAGGCCCGAGAATGTCGATACGCAGTATTTT	CASRPENVDTQYF
TRBD2	15	.	TRBJ2-3	TRBV7-3	TGTGCCAGCACCAGAGCGGGAGGGCCCGGCGGTACGCAGTATTTT	CASTRAGGPGGTQYF
.	12	.	TRBJ2-1	TRBV5-6	TGTGCCAGCAGCTCCGCAAACGATGAGCAGTTCTTC	CASSSANDEQFF
TRBD2	19	.	TRBJ2-2	TRBV19	TGTGCCAGTAGACAAACCGGGACTAGCGGGAGGGCGTTCACCGGGGAGCTGTTTTTT	CASRQTGTSGRAFTGELFF
TRBD1	13	.	TRBJ2-7	TRBV30	TGTGCCTGGAGTCGGACAGGGGTGGGGGAGCAGTACTTC	CAWSRTGVGEQYF
.	13	once	TRBJ1-1	TRBV30	TGTGCCTGGAGTGTACGAATCGGCACTGAAGCTTTCTTT	CAWSVRIGTEAFF
.	17	.	TRBJ2-7	TRBV28	TGTGCCAGCAGTTTACCAGCGGGGTCGGACAGGTTCCGCGAGCAGTACTTC	CASSLPAGSDRFREQYF
.	11	.	TRBJ2-5	TRBV10-3	TGTGCCATCAGTGGGGGAGAGACCCAGTACTTC	CAISGGETQYF
.	16	few	TRBJ1-4	TRBV14	TGTGCCAGCAGCCACGGGCTCCGCGCAACTAATGAAAAACTGTTTTTT	CASSHGLRATNEKLFF
.	16	few	TRBJ1-1	TRBV5-1	TGCGCCAGCAGCCTGGGCGTAGGGAACTCGAACACTGAAGCTTTCTTT	CASSLGVGNSNTEAFF
TRBD1	17	.	TRBJ2-2	TRBV5-1	TGCGCCAGCAGCCGACAGGGGGGCAGCCGTGGCACCGGGGAGCTGTTTTTT	CASSRQGGSRGTGELFF
TRBD2	15	.	TRBJ2-1	TRBV7-3	TGTGCCAGCAGCTTGACTAGCGAGATCCACAATGAGCAGTTCTTC	CASSLTSEIHNEQFF
TRBD1	13	.	TRBJ1-2	TRBV19	TGTGCCAGTAGGGTCGTCGGGACAGCCGGCTACACCTTC	CASRVVGTAGYTF
TRBD2	14	.	TRBJ2-7	TRBV28	TGTGCCAGCATAAACGGGGGGACCGACTACGAGCAGTACTTC	CASINGGTDYEQYF
TRBD1	14	.	TRBJ1-5	TRBV18	TGTGCCAGCTCCGCCACAGGGGGCGGACAGCCCCAGCATTTT	CASSATGGGQPQHF
.	12	large	TRBJ2-7	TRBV7-2	TGTGCCAGCAGCTTAACGTGGGGCGAGCAGTACTTC	CASSLTWGEQYF
.	14	.	TRBJ2-3	TRBV2	TGTGCCAGCAGTGGGAACGGACGCACAGATACGCAGTATTTT	CASSGNGRTDTQYF
TRBD2	17	.	TRBJ2-3	TRBV28	TGTGCCAGCAGTTCGGTGGCGGGAGGGCCGAACACAGATACGCAGTATTTT	CASSSVAGGPNTDTQYF
TRBD1	19	few	TRBJ2-2	TRBV7-2	TGTGCCAGCAGCTTACCGACCTCAAGGGGGCGCTTGGTCACCGGGGAGCTGTTTTTT	CASSLPTSRGRLVTGELFF
TRBD2	14	.	TRBJ2-7	TRBV28	TGTGCCAGCAGAGTGGGACTAGAAGGTCGCGAGCAGTACTTC	CASRVGLEGREQYF
TRBD1	16	.	TRBJ2-2	TRBV2	TGTGCCAGCAGGTTACTGACAGGGTTGAACACCGGGGAGCTGTTTTTT	CASRLLTGLNTGELFF